This T cell receptor (beta chain) is drawn from a study of OX40 agonist ivuxolimab in advanced cancers. Profiling relied on immunoSEQ multiplex PCR, and the TCRdb table lists in-frame clones only, not all of them. The sample carries under 65,000 clones, under 95% recorded once. Study-level results: In the 0.1 to 3.0 mg/kg range, CD4+ and CD8+ blood T cells had expanded clonally by week 6.

As to this clone: Its antigen is not identified.

V was pared by 4 bases and J by 4 bases, with 12 bases of the junction left unmatched. This CDR3 spans 18 amino acids. Per the germline V gene, CDR1 is SGHDN and CDR2 is FVKESK. The sequenced sample was CD4+ or CD8+ T cells sorted from blood, obtained in a trial of the OX40 agonist ivuxolimab. The clonotype comes from an adult with an advanced solid tumor such as melanoma, head and neck, liver or kidney cancer. The chain joins TRBV14 to TRBJ2-3; 12 bases align to TRBD2. This CDR3 is CASSPPSGRAGAADTQYF. CDR3 DNA sequence: TGTGCCAGCAGCCCCCCTAGCGGGAGGGCCGGTGCGGCAGATACGCAGTATTTT.